This T cell receptor (beta chain) came from a study of shared clonotypes between healthy human individuals. Across the study: Per donor, three plates held CD4 naive cells, three held CD4 memory, two held CD8 naive and one held CD8 memory.

Per the original methods: Junction-only sequences produced by ImmunoSEQ had no quality scores, so filtering differed. Method: immunoSEQ multiplex PCR; TCRdb's copy keeps in-frame clones and lacks some. The V and J calls and the clone size are those of that table, but D and trimming were determined from the DNA. The sample consists of roughly 1 million clones, around 74% of them appearing once. This clone has just one count. Its antigen is unidentified. Findings and limits, study-wide: Of the naive CD4 clonotypes, approximately 5% were shared across a handful of donors.

Trimming took 3 bases from V and 2 from J, leaving 24 bases between them. This CDR3 comprises 19 residues. Germline V CDR1 and CDR2: SGHDT, YYEEEE. The sequence was obtained from a man younger than 35 in good health. Sequenced input: memory CD4+ T cells sorted from blood. Subset denoted: CD45RA-negative fraction. V and J are TRBV5-6 and TRBJ1-3, with D possibly matching TRBD1 (6 bases). CDR3 coding DNA: TGTGCCAGCAGCTGGGGACGTCAGGGGAGTTTAAAGGCTGGAAACACCATATATTTT. This translates into CASSWGRQGSLKAGNTIYF.